These 14 T cell receptor beta chains were all obtained from the same sample, sequenced in a study of blood T cell repertoires in COVID-19. Sequencing was performed with immunoSEQ multiplex PCR; in TCRdb, only in-frame clones are kept and a portion is missing. The table shows tens of thousands of clones, with 90% to 95% occurring only once. The sample taken for sequencing was peripheral blood. These receptor sequences come from a woman aged 50 to 65 in a cohort sampled during active COVID-19.

The chain recombines TRBV6-2 or TRBV6-3 with TRBJ2-1; TRBD2 matches at 11 bases. V shed 5 bases, J shed 12 bases, and the junction held 9 bases outside the gene matches. This CDR3 contains 14 residues. The V gene's germline CDR1 is MNHEY and CDR2 SVGEGT. The DNA for the CDR3 is TGTGCCAGCAGTGGACTAGCGGGTGGTGGAAGGCAGTTCTTC. Protein sequence: CASSGLAGGGRQFF.

This chain joins TRBV18 and TRBJ2-1, with TRBD2 matching 10 bases. This CDR3 contains 15 residues. Losses at the gene ends were 6 bases for V and 8 bases for J; bases not matched to a gene: 10. Germline V gene data show CDR1 as KGHSH and CDR2 as LQKENI. The DNA of the CDR3 is TGTGCCAGCTCGGCCAGTAGCGGGAGGTGGGATGAGCAGTTCTTC. Its protein is CASSASSGRWDEQFF.

Worth noting for this clone: Other DNA sequences from this sample encode an identical CDR3 as well. The V and J genes are TRBV10-3 and TRBJ1-1; D possibly corresponds to TRBD1 (6 bases). Between the trimmed V and J ends, which lost 0 bases and 0 bases, there was a span of 8 bases. Germline V lookup: CDR1 ENHRY, CDR2 SYGVKD. CDR3 length equals 15 residues. The CDR3 region is CAISESRGMNTEAFF. The CDR3 nucleotides are TGTGCCATCAGTGAGTCCAGGGGCATGAACACTGAAGCTTTCTTT.

This chain joins TRBV5-1 and TRBJ2-5; TRBD2 might be the D (6 bases). The CDR3 totals 16 residues. V shed 1 base and J shed 1 base, with 14 bases lying between them. Germline V lookup: CDR1 SGHRS, CDR2 YFSETQ. CDR3 residues: CASSLNGRGTQETQYF. In DNA form, the CDR3 reads TGCGCCAGCAGCTTGAACGGTCGCGGGACCCAAGAGACCCAGTACTTC.

The chain combines TRBV6-5 with TRBJ2-7; weak D call: TRBD1 (6 bases). The CDR3 runs 15 residues. Germline V CDR1 and CDR2: MNHEY, SVGAGI. The V end lost 6 bases, the J end lost 4 bases, and 19 bases lay between the germline ends. CDR3 DNA: TGTGCCAGCAGCCCGCTCTTAAAACAGGGTTACGAGCAGTACTTC. Translating gives CASSPLLKQGYEQYF.

The chain is built from TRBV5-8 and TRBJ1-2; possibly TRBD1 for D (5 bases). CDR1 SGHTS and CDR2 YDEGEE come from the germline V gene. CDR3 length: 15 amino acids. V was cut by 5 bases and J by 2 bases, with 16 bases left in between. The CDR3 loop is CASRTSGNPNYGYTF. Here the CDR3 DNA reads TGTGCCAGCAGAACATCAGGGAATCCCAACTATGGCTACACCTTC.

J is TRBJ2-5 and V is TRBV7-8; 7 bases are a match to TRBD1. This CDR3 has 14 amino acids. Losses at the gene ends were 3 bases for V and 4 bases for J; bases not matched to a gene: 5. CDR1 and CDR2 (germline): SGHVS, FQNEAQ. The CDR3 bases are TGTGCCAGCAGCTTCGCGACAGGGTTAGAGACCCAGTACTTC. This sequence encodes CASSFATGLETQYF.

V and J are TRBV5-6 and TRBJ2-2, with 7 bases identical to TRBD2. Per the germline V gene, CDR1 is SGHDT and CDR2 is YYEEEE. CDR3 length: 15 residues. J was trimmed by 6 bases and V by 2 bases; bases with no gene match: 7. CDR3 coding DNA: TGTGCCAGCAGCTTAGAGGGACTAAGATCCGGGGAGCTGTTTTTT. Translation: CASSLEGLRSGELFF.

The V call is TRBV6-1, the J call TRBJ1-2; 7 positions agree with TRBD1. From germline, CDR1 is MNHNS and CDR2 SASEGT. This CDR3 region has 16 residues. The junction had 7 bases not matched to a gene; V was cut back by 3 bases and J by 0 bases. CDR3 loop: CASSEGRGLANYGYTF. DNA for the CDR3: TGTGCCAGCAGTGAGGGCAGGGGGTTAGCTAACTATGGCTACACCTTC.

A word on this clone: At the DNA level, this CDR3 is encoded by other sequences in the same sample as well. The chain joins TRBV5-8 to TRBJ2-6; D may be TRBD1 (5 bases). The CDR3 is made up of 15 amino acids. The germline V gene has CDR1 SGHTS and CDR2 YDEGEE. Between the trimmed V and J ends, which lost 4 bases and 0 bases, there was a span of 8 bases. The CDR3 sequence is CASSLRGSGANVLTF. The CDR3 coding sequence is TGTGCCAGCAGCCTTAGGGGCTCTGGGGCCAACGTCCTGACTTTC.

This rearrangement joins TRBV19 to TRBJ2-7, with D perhaps TRBD1 (6 bases). Germline V gene lookup returns CDR1 LNHDA and CDR2 SQIVND (reference sequence). The CDR3 is 15 amino acids. Trimming stripped 3 bases from V and 3 bases from J, with 15 bases between. CDR3 sequence reads: CASSIGTHSLYEQYF. CDR3 sequence (DNA): TGTGCCAGTAGTATCGGGACACATAGCCTCTACGAGCAGTACTTC.

The rearrangement links TRBV9 to TRBJ2-3; 10 nucleotides line up with TRBD2. The CDR3 covers 17 residues. J was trimmed by 1 base and V by 4 bases; bases with no gene match: 9. From germline, CDR1 is SGDLS and CDR2 YYNGEE. CDR3: CASSSRYGTSGTDTQYF. CDR3 nucleotides: TGTGCCAGCAGCTCACGGTACGGGACTAGCGGCACAGATACGCAGTATTTT.

The chain employs TRBV7-9 and TRBJ2-2; D remains ambiguous. CDR3 length: 15 amino acids. Looked up from germline, CDR1 is SEHNR and CDR2 is FQNEAQ (reference sequence). V was cut by 2 bases and J by 1 base, with 8 bases left in between. The CDR3 region is CASSLRRRNTGELFF. CDR3 nucleotides: TGTGCCAGCAGCTTACGGCGGAGGAACACCGGGGAGCTGTTTTTT.

V gene TRBV29-1 combines with J gene TRBJ2-1; 7 bases agree with TRBD2. Germline-derived CDR1 and CDR2 are SQVTM and ANQGSEA. This CDR3 contains 12 residues. For the CDR3, the DNA is TGCAGTGGTGCCGGGGGGAAGAATGAGCAGTTCTTC. Amino acids: CSGAGGKNEQFF.